The clone carrying this T cell receptor (beta chain) was recorded only once. Per the authors' pipeline: Quantification of nucleated cells was approximated via reference gene primer amplification. Method: immunoSEQ multiplex PCR; TCRdb's copy keeps in-frame clones and lacks some. That table is the source of V, J and clone size, and D and trimming were worked out from the DNA. The table includes around 500,000 clones, more than 75% detected once. These data come from a study of blood T cell repertoires in COVID-19. The cohort comprised adults aged about 18 to 90 years residing in approximately 25 US areas. Sequenced material: PBMCs or T cells enriched from blood (not recorded which). This clonotype was obtained from a woman aged 40 to 55 who had recovered from COVID-19.

The chain's CDR3 is CASSQASGSHEQYF. CDR3 in DNA: TGCGCCAGCAGCCAAGCTAGCGGGAGCCACGAGCAGTACTTC. The chain employs TRBV4-3 and TRBJ2-7, with 10 positions matching TRBD2. V lost 1 base to trimming and J lost 5 bases; unmatched junction nucleotides: 2. Germline V gene lookup returns CDR1 LGHNA and CDR2 YSLEER. This CDR3 has 14 residues.